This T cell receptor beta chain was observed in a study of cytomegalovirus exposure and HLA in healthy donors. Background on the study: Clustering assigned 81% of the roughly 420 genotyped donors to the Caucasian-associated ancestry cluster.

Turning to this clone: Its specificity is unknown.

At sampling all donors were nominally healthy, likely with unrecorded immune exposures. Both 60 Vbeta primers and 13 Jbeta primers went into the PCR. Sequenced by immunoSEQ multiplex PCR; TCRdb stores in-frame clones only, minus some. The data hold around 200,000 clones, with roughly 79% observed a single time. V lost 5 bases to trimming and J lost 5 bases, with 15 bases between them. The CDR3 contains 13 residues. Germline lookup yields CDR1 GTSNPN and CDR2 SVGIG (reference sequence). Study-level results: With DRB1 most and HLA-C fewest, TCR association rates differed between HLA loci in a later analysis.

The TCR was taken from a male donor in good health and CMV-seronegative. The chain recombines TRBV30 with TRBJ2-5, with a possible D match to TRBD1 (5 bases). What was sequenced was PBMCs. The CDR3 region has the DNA TGTGCCTGGGATCAGGGTAAATCGGAGACCCAGTACTTC. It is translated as CAWDQGKSETQYF.